This record covers a single T cell receptor beta chain. Per the germline V gene, CDR1 is LGHNA and CDR2 is YSLEER. The V gene lost 0 bases and the J gene lost 0 bases, with 6 bases spanning the gap. This CDR3 is built from 15 residues. TCRdb's copy holds only in-frame clones and misses some; the assay was immunoSEQ multiplex PCR. Among fewer than 200,000 clones, roughly nine tenths were seen once, and the ten largest hold 1.5% to 2%. The entry originates in a study of T cell responses to AZD1222 COVID-19 vaccine. The chain recombines TRBV4-3 with TRBJ1-5; D gene ambiguous. The source of this sequence is an adult in good health. The sample consisted of peripheral blood, taken on day 0 of AZD1222 vaccination. DNA for the CDR3: TGCGCCAGCAGCCAAGACCCCTATAGCAATCAGCCCCAGCATTTT. Protein sequence: CASSQDPYSNQPQHF.